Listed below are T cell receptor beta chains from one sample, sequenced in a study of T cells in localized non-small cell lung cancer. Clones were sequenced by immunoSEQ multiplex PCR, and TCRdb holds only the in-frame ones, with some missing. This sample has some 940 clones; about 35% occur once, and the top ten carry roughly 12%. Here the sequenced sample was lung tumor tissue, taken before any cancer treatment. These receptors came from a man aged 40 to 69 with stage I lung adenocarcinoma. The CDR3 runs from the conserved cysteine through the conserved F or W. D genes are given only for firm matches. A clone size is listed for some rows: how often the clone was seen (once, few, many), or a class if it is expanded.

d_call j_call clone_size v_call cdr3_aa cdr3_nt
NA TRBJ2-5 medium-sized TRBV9 CASIRRPGVRQETQYF TGTGCCAGCATCCGACGCCCCGGGGTCCGCCAAGAGACCCAGTACTTC
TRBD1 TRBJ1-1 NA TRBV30 CAWSDDQGAFEAFF TGTGCCTGGAGCGATGATCAGGGGGCTTTTGAAGCTTTCTTT
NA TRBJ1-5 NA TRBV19 CASSIGGYGQPQHF TGTGCCAGTAGTATAGGGGGGTATGGTCAGCCCCAGCATTTT
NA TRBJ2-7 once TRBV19 CASSIGPRREQYF TGTGCCAGTAGTATAGGTCCTAGGAGAGAGCAGTACTTC
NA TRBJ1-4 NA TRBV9 CASGPRETVANEKLFF TGTGCCAGCGGGCCCAGAGAGACAGTGGCTAATGAAAAACTGTTTTTT
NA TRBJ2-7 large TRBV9 CATGGPGTYEQYF TGTGCCACTGGAGGGCCAGGCACCTACGAGCAGTACTTC
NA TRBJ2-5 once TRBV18 CASSTAGSETQYF TGTGCCAGCTCAACGGCGGGGTCAGAGACCCAGTACTTC
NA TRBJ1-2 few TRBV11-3 CASSLDLLDGYGYTF TGTGCCAGCAGCTTGGACCTTTTAGACGGCTATGGCTACACCTTC
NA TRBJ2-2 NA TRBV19 CASHHMAGLMGTGELFF TGTGCCAGTCACCATATGGCAGGGTTGATGGGGACCGGGGAGCTGTTTTTT
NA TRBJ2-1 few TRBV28 CASSFAGDYNEQFF TGTGCCAGCAGTTTCGCAGGTGACTACAATGAGCAGTTCTTC
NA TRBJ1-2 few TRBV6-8 CASRSANYGYTF TGTGCCAGCAGGAGCGCTAACTATGGCTACACCTTC
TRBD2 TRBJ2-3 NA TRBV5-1 CASSFISGSSTDTQYF TGCGCCAGCAGCTTTATTAGCGGGTCAAGCACAGATACGCAGTATTTT
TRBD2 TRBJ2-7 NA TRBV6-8 CASQALPSGLAGNHEQYF TGTGCCAGCCAAGCTCTGCCTTCGGGACTAGCGGGGAACCACGAGCAGTACTTC
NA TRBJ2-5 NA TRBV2 CASTYYTGQGETQYF TGTGCCAGCACCTATTATACAGGGCAGGGGGAGACCCAGTACTTC
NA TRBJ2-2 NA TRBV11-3 CASSHSMATGELFF TGTGCCAGCAGCCACTCCATGGCCACCGGGGAGCTGTTTTTT
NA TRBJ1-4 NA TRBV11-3 CASSPRGATNEKLFF TGTGCCAGCAGCCCCCGGGGTGCAACTAATGAAAAACTGTTTTTT
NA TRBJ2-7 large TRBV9 CASSVGTVSSYEQYF TGTGCCAGCAGCGTCGGGACGGTGAGCTCCTACGAGCAGTACTTC
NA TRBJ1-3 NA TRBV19 CASRSAGERNTIYF TGTGCCAGTAGGTCTGCAGGGGAAAGAAACACCATATATTTT
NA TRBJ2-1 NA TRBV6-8 CASSATPDNPYNEQFF TGTGCCAGCAGTGCGACCCCCGACAACCCCTACAATGAGCAGTTCTTC
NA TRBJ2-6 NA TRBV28 CASSRLASGANVLTF TGTGCCAGCAGTAGATTAGCCTCTGGGGCCAACGTCCTGACTTTC
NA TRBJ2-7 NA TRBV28 CASRPTGSHEQYF TGTGCCAGCAGGCCTACAGGGTCCCACGAGCAGTACTTC
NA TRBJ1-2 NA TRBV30 CAFDTKNYGYTF TGTGCCTTTGACACCAAGAACTATGGCTACACCTTC
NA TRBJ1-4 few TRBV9 CASSRQITNEKLFF TGTGCCAGCAGCCGACAAATTACTAATGAAAAACTGTTTTTT